A single sample is the source of the 29 T cell receptor beta chains below, sequenced in a study of T cell repertoires in cytomegalovirus infection. From the reads, TCRdb called clonotypes with MiXCR, one entry per CDR3 protein. This table has some 940,000 distinct CDR3 sequences, around 32% appearing once. These receptors are not linked to any known antigen. Specimen: cultured CD8+ T cells from PBMCs, collected from culture after CMV antigen stimulation. The receptors were sampled from a human donor in good health (CMV status not recorded). Some clones in this sample may be carry-over from other donors' samples.

V is TRBV7-9 and J is TRBJ2-5, with TRBD2 matching over 14 bases. CDR1 is SEHNR and CDR2 is FQNEAQ in the germline V gene (reference sequence). The CDR3 runs to 18 residues. Trimming cost V 5 bases and J 7 bases; bases outside gene matches: 15. DNA for the CDR3: TGTGCCAGCAGCGATAGACCGGGACTAGCGGGGGACGGCGGGACCCAGTACTTC. Translating it yields CASSDRPGLAGDGGTQYF.

The chain couples TRBV4-3 to TRBJ1-5; D unclear. The germline V gene encodes CDR1 LGHNA and CDR2 YSLEER. Deletions cut 0 bases from V and 3 bases from J, with 9 bases between. There are 15 residues in the CDR3. The CDR3 sequence: CASSQDPEPNQPQHF. CDR3 DNA: TGCGCCAGCAGCCAAGATCCAGAACCCAATCAGCCCCAGCATTTT.

The chain couples TRBV27 to TRBJ2-7; D uncertain. Deletions cut 2 bases from V and 3 bases from J, with 8 bases between. CDR3 length: 13 amino acids. Germline V CDR1 and CDR2: MNHEY, SMNVEV (reference sequence). In nucleotides, the CDR3 is TGTGCCAGCAGTTTAGGGCCCTACTACGAGCAGTACTTC. Its protein is CASSLGPYYEQYF.

This clonotype was seen a handful of times. The J gene is TRBJ1-1, the V gene TRBV28; tentative D call: TRBD1 (5 bases). The CDR3 length is 14 residues. With 7 bases removed from V and 4 bases from J, the gap between germline ends came to 16 bases. CDR1 and CDR2 (germline): MDHEN, SYDVKM. The DNA of the CDR3 is TGTGCCAGCACATGGGGGGTTCACGGCACTGAAGCTTTCTTT. Residues: CASTWGVHGTEAFF. The complete variable domain, with remaining parts taken from reference TRBV28 and TRBJ1-1, reads DVKVTQSSRYLVKRTGEKVFLECVQDMDHENMFWYRQDPGLGLRLIYFSYDVKMKEKGDIPEGYSVSREKKERFSLILESASTNQTSMYLCASTWGVHGTEAFFGQGTRLTVV.

This clonotype has only a few counts. V gene TRBV6-5 combines with J gene TRBJ2-3, with D possibly TRBD2 on 5 matching bases. Germline V gene data show CDR1 as MNHEY and CDR2 as SVGAGI. CDR3 size: 12 residues. V was shortened by 2 bases and J by 10 bases, with 10 bases between the two germline ends. CDR3 sequence reads: CASSYEGLAQYF. CDR3 coding DNA: TGTGCCAGCAGTTACGAGGGTCTTGCGCAGTATTTT.

A single count supports this clonotype. Germline and junction disagree at one end, which may indicate a read error. The V call is TRBV27, the J call TRBJ1-1; D gene unclear. In germline, CDR1 is MNHEY, CDR2 SMNVEV (reference sequence). The CDR3 totals 13 residues. The CDR3: CAGSFLSYTEAFF. CDR3 sequence (DNA): TGTGCCGGCAGTTTTCTCAGCTACACTGAAGCTTTCTTT.

The chain recombines TRBV11-2 with TRBJ1-1; D remains ambiguous. Germline V gene data show CDR1 as SGHAT and CDR2 as FQNNGV. V was trimmed by 10 bases and J by 6 bases, leaving 12 bases between them. This CDR3 is 11 amino acids long. The DNA of the CDR3 is TGTGCCACCCACTTCGGGGCTGAAGCTTTCTTT. Its translation is CATHFGAEAFF.

This clonotype came up a few times. The J gene is TRBJ1-2, the V gene TRBV2, with 10 positions matching TRBD1. The junction had 5 bases not matched to a gene; V was cut back by 10 bases and J by 3 bases. This CDR3 has 13 residues. CDR1 is SNHLY, CDR2 FYNNEI, per germline. CDR3 nucleotide sequence: TGTGCCAACCCCGGACAGGGGGACTATGGCTACACCTTC. Its translation: CANPGQGDYGYTF.

This clonotype occurred many times. This chain uses TRBV5-5 with TRBJ2-1, with 7 bases aligning to TRBD2. CDR1 is SGHKS, CDR2 YYEKEE, per germline (reference sequence). The CDR3 has 16 residues. V lost 0 bases to trimming and J lost 6 bases; unmatched junction nucleotides: 9. Here the CDR3 reads CASSLAWGGNFNEQFF. The CDR3 bases are TGTGCCAGCAGCTTGGCCTGGGGGGGGAACTTCAATGAGCAGTTCTTC. The complete variable domain, with remaining parts taken from reference TRBV5-5 and TRBJ2-1, reads DAGVTQSPTHLIKTRGQQVTLRCSPISGHKSVSWYQQVLGQGPQFIFQYYEKEERGRGNFPDRFSARQFPNYSSELNVNALLLGDSALYLCASSLAWGGNFNEQFFGPGTRLTVL.

This clonotype has at least ten counts. The rearrangement links TRBV12-3 or TRBV12-4 to TRBJ1-2; 7 nucleotides match TRBD1. The CDR3 has 15 amino acids. V was clipped by 6 bases and J by 1 base; unmatched bases: 8. The CDR3 loop reads CASSRDREDNYGYTF. CDR3 nucleotide sequence: TGTGCCAGCAGCAGAGACAGGGAAGATAACTATGGCTACACCTTC.

This clonotype appeared a few times. The chain links TRBV7-8 to TRBJ2-2, with 11 bases matching TRBD1. The CDR3 consists of 15 residues. Germline-derived CDR1 and CDR2 are SGHVS and FQNEAQ. J was trimmed by 6 bases and V by 1 base; bases with no gene match: 1. The CDR3, as DNA: TGTGCCAGCAGCTTAGGGGACAGGGGGGCCGGGGAGCTGTTTTTT. Amino acid sequence: CASSLGDRGAGELFF.

The chain employs TRBV4-2 and TRBJ2-2; D is unclear. The germline V gene encodes CDR1 LGHNA and CDR2 YNFKEQ. This CDR3 has 13 amino acids. V gave up 2 bases and J gave up 7 bases, with 8 bases separating them. CDR3 DNA: TGTGCCAGCAGCCAAAAGAGCGTCGGGGAGCTGTTTTTT. Encoded protein: CASSQKSVGELFF.

The chain joins TRBV18 to TRBJ2-2; D assignment may be TRBD1 or TRBD2 (5 bases each). V dropped 2 bases and J dropped 2 bases, with 12 bases sitting between them. CDR1 is KGHSH, CDR2 LQKENI, per germline. CDR3 length: 16 amino acids. The CDR3 nucleotides read TGTGCCAGCTCACCAGGGACCGAACTTAACACCGGGGAGCTGTTTTTT. It encodes CASSPGTELNTGELFF.

This clonotype was seen repeatedly, ten times or more. The chain couples TRBV10-2 to TRBJ2-7; no definite D call. V was pared by 0 bases and J by 2 bases, with 8 bases between. The CDR3 is 14 amino acids. Germline V gene data show CDR1 as WSHSY and CDR2 as SAAADI. The CDR3 bases are TGCGCCAGCAGTGAGTCAGGACCGACCTACGAGCAGTACTTC. As protein: CASSESGPTYEQYF.

The rearrangement links TRBV24-1 to TRBJ2-3, with a tentative D call TRBD1 (6 bases). The germline V and J ends were trimmed by 4 bases and 5 bases, with 15 bases remaining between them. The CDR3 spans 15 residues. CDR1 and CDR2 (germline): KGHDR, SFDVKD. Here the CDR3 DNA reads TGTGCCACCAGTGACGTGACAGGTGTACTAGATACGCAGTATTTT. It is translated as CATSDVTGVLDTQYF.

The CDR3 DNA is TGTGCCAGCACCTCCAACAGGGCCTACGAGCAGTACTTC. Its translation is CASTSNRAYEQYF. The chain employs TRBV6-5 and TRBJ2-7; D is possibly TRBD1 (6 bases). Per the germline V gene, CDR1 is MNHEY and CDR2 is SVGAGI. The CDR3 consists of 13 residues. V shed 7 bases and J shed 2 bases, with 12 bases lying between them.

This clonotype was counted between two and nine times. The chain carries TRBV25-1 and TRBJ1-1, with D uncertain. Trimming took 7 bases from V and 8 from J, leaving 17 bases between them. The CDR3 spans 13 residues. Germline CDR1 is MGHDK and CDR2 is SYGVNS. The CDR3 sequence is CASTEGGWSEAFF. DNA of the CDR3: TGTGCCAGCACCGAGGGAGGGTGGAGCGAAGCTTTCTTT.

The chain couples TRBV14 to TRBJ2-3, with D possibly matching TRBD2 (5 bases). V was trimmed by 1 base and J by 3 bases, leaving 8 bases between them. CDR3 length: 14 amino acids. Looked up from germline, CDR1 is SGHDN and CDR2 is FVKESK. The CDR3, as DNA: TGTGCCAGCAGCCAAGTTGGGGAGACAGATACGCAGTATTTT. This sequence encodes CASSQVGETDTQYF.

This clonotype was seen many times. CDR3 residues: CASSQSDRTYEQYF. The CDR3 coding sequence is TGTGCCAGTTCTCAATCCGACAGGACCTACGAGCAGTACTTC. The chain combines TRBV7-6 with TRBJ2-7; tentatively, D is TRBD1 (6 bases). V lost 9 bases and J lost 2, with 17 bases in between. The CDR3 runs to 14 residues. In germline, CDR1 is SGHVS, CDR2 FNYEAQ.

This clonotype was picked up one time. J is TRBJ2-7 and V is TRBV10-3; 7 bases are a match to TRBD1. Trimming took 6 bases from V and 5 from J; bases not matched to a gene: 1. The CDR3 covers 11 residues. Germline V gene data show CDR1 as ENHRY and CDR2 as SYGVKD. CDR3 loop: CAIRTGNEQYV. CDR3 coding DNA: TGTGCCATCAGGACAGGGAACGAGCAGTACGTC.

Regarding this clonotype: It may be a read error: a sequence one base away is much more abundant. This chain connects TRBV19 to TRBJ1-5; maybe TRBD1 (6 bases). Germline V CDR1 and CDR2: LNHDA, SQIVND (reference sequence). The CDR3 spans 13 residues. Here the CDR3 reads CACSRTVNQPQHF. The DNA of the CDR3 is TGTGCCTGTAGCCGGACAGTCAATCAGCCCCAGCATTTT.

The chain couples TRBV7-8 to TRBJ2-7; D is unresolved. The CDR3 is 12 residues long. With 1 base removed from V and 7 bases from J, the gap between germline ends came to 8 bases. CDR1 is SGHVS and CDR2 is FQNEAQ in the germline V gene. CDR3 sequence: CASSLGSPEQYF. CDR3 bases: TGTGCCAGCAGCTTAGGATCCCCAGAGCAGTACTTC.

This clonotype was seen a handful of times. V is TRBV19 and J is TRBJ1-5; no clear D gene. In germline, CDR1 is LNHDA, CDR2 SQIVND (reference sequence). Trimming pared 6 bases from V and 3 bases from J, leaving 15 bases between. CDR3 length: 15 amino acids. The CDR3 here is CASRPEANLNQPQHF. The DNA for the CDR3 is TGTGCCAGTAGACCTGAGGCCAACCTCAATCAGCCCCAGCATTTT.

This chain uses TRBV7-9 with TRBJ2-7; 8 bases map to TRBD2. The CDR3 totals 15 residues. Trimming cost V 2 bases and J 2 bases; bases outside gene matches: 5. Germline V gene sequence: CDR1 SEHNR, CDR2 FQNEAQ (reference sequence). The CDR3 DNA is TGTGCCAGCAGCTTAACAACGGGGGGGCCCTACGAGCAGTACTTC. Translating it yields CASSLTTGGPYEQYF.

This clonotype was recorded many times. The CDR3 spells CASSFQGGLQETQYF. The CDR3 DNA reads TGTGCCAGCAGTTTCCAGGGAGGGCTACAAGAGACCCAGTACTTC. The chain carries TRBV12-3 or TRBV12-4 and TRBJ2-5; 7 bases agree with TRBD2. Trimming at V came to 3 bases and at J to 2 bases, leaving 6 bases not matched to a gene. The CDR3 consists of 15 residues.

This clonotype was counted only a few times. The chain joins TRBV6-2 or TRBV6-3 to TRBJ2-1; TRBD2 is a possible D gene (5 bases). CDR1 is MNHEY, CDR2 SVGEGT, per germline. CDR3 size: 14 residues. Trimming took 4 bases from V and 5 from J, leaving 12 bases between them. CDR3 sequence (DNA): TGTGCCAGCAGTTTGTGGGAGATAAACAATGAGCAGTTCTTC. It encodes CASSLWEINNEQFF.

About this clonotype itself: One end of the junction does not line up with germline, which may come from a read error. The CDR3 DNA follows: TGTGTCAGCAGTTCCACGACCTCGTACAATGAGCAGTTCTTC. Protein: CVSSSTTSYNEQFF. V usage is TRBV7-8 and J usage is TRBJ2-1; D gene ambiguous. The V gene's germline CDR1 is SGHVS and CDR2 FQNEAQ. CDR3 length equals 14 residues.

This clonotype was seen many times. The chain uses TRBV6-1 and TRBJ1-2, with D possibly matching TRBD1 (6 bases). The V end was cut by 2 bases, the J end by 2 bases, with 12 bases between. Germline CDR1 is MNHNS and CDR2 is SASEGT. The CDR3 extends over 15 amino acids. The CDR3, as DNA: TGTGCCAGCAGTGAAAACGGGGGCAGGAACTATGGCTACACCTTC. This encodes CASSENGGRNYGYTF.

The chain uses TRBV19 and TRBJ1-2; weak D call: TRBD1 (6 bases). From germline, CDR1 is LNHDA and CDR2 SQIVND (reference sequence). There are 11 residues in the CDR3. CDR3 sequence reads: CVRGQNYGYTF. The CDR3 bases are TGTGTCAGGGGACAAAACTATGGCTACACCTTC. The variable domain in full, completed from reference TRBV19 and TRBJ1-2, reads DGGITQSPKYLFRKEGQNVTLSCEQNLNHDAMYWYRQDPGQGLRLIYYSQIVNDFQKGDIAEGYSVSREKKESFPLTVTSAQKNPTAFYLCVRGQNYGYTFGSGTRLTVV.